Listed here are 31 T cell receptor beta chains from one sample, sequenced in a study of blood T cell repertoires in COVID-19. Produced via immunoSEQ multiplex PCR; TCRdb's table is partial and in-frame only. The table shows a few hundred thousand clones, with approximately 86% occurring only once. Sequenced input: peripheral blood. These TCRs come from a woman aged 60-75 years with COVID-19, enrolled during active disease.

CDR3 sequence reads: CASSLSLHQANYGYTF. Written as DNA, the CDR3 is TGTGCCAGCAGCTTATCCTTACACCAAGCTAACTATGGCTACACCTTC. The V and J genes are TRBV7-9 and TRBJ1-2; no definite D call. With 2 bases removed from V and 0 bases from J, the gap between germline ends came to 13 bases. Germline V gives CDR1 SEHNR, CDR2 FQNEAQ (reference sequence). This CDR3 is 16 amino acids long.

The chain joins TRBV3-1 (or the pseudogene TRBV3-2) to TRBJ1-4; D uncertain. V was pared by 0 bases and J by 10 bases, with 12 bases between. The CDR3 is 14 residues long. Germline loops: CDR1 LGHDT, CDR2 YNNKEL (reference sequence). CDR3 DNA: TGTGCCAGCAGCCAAGATAACTACGTCAGAAAACTGTTTTTT. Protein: CASSQDNYVRKLFF.

The CDR3 DNA follows: TGCGCCAGCGGCTCTAGCGGGGGTGAGACCCAGTACTTC. It translates to CASGSSGGETQYF. V gene TRBV10-1 combines with J gene TRBJ2-5; 10 positions match TRBD2. V was clipped by 8 bases and J by 5 bases; unmatched bases: 5. CDR3 length: 13 residues. The germline V gene has CDR1 WNHNN and CDR2 SYGVQD (reference sequence).

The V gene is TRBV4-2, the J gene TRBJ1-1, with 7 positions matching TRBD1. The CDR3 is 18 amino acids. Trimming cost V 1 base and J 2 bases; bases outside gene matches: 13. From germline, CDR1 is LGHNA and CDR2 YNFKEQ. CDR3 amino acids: CASSQGLGGAQGNTEAFF. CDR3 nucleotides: TGTGCCAGCAGCCAAGGGTTAGGGGGCGCGCAAGGTAACACTGAAGCTTTCTTT.

The CDR3 DNA sequence: TGTGCCAGCAGCACCTCTAGCGGTGGCACAGATACGCAGTATTTT. Its protein is CASSTSSGGTDTQYF. The rearrangement uses TRBV7-9 and TRBJ2-3; 7 nucleotides agree with TRBD2. Germline trimming cut 5 bases from V and 1 base from J; bases unmatched to any gene: 6. CDR1 is SEHNR, CDR2 FQNEAQ, per germline (reference sequence). This CDR3 spans 15 amino acids.

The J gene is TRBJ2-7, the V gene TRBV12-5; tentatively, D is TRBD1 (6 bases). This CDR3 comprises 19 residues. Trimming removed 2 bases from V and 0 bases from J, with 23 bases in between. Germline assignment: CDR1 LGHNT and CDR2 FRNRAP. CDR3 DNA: TGTGCTAGTGGTTTGTCCCGCTACCTGACAGGCTTCCTCTCCTACGAGCAGTACTTC. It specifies CASGLSRYLTGFLSYEQYF.

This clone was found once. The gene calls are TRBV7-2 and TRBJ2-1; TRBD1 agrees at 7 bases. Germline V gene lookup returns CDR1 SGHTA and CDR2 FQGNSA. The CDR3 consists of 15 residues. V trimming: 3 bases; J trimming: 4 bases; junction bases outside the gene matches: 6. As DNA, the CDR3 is TGTGCCAGCAGCTTGTTAGGGGGCGCTTACAATGAGCAGTTCTTC. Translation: CASSLLGGAYNEQFF.

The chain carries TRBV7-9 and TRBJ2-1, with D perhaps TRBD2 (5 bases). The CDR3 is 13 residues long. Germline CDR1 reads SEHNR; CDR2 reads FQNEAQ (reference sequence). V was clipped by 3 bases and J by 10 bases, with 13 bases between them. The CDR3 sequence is CASSFSEGKEQFF. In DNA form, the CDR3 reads TGTGCCAGCAGCTTTAGTGAGGGAAAGGAGCAGTTCTTC. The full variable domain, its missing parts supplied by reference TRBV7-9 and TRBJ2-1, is DTGVSQNPRHKITKRGQNVTFRCDPISEHNRLYWYRQTLGQGPEFLTYFQNEAQLEKSRLLSDRFSAERPKGSFSTLEIQRTEQGDSAMYLCASSFSEGKEQFFGPGTRLTVL.

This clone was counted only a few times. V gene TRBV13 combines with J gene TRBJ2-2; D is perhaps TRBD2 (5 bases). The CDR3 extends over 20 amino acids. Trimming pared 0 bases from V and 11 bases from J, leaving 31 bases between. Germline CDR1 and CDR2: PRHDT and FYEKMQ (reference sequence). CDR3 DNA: TGTGCCAGCAGCTTAGGGCTTAGACGAGACTACTCCGTATCTACGCGAGAGCTGTTTTTT. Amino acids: CASSLGLRRDYSVSTRELFF.

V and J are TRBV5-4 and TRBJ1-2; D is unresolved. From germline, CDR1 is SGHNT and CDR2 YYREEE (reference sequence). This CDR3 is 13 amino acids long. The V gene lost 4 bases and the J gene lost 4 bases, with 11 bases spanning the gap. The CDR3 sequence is CASSPEGPYGYTF. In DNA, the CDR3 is TGTGCCAGCAGCCCGGAGGGCCCCTATGGCTACACCTTC.

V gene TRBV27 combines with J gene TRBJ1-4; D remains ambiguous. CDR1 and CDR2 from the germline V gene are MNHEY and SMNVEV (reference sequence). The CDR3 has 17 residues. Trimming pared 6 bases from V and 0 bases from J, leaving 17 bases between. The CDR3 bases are TGTGCCAGCAGAAAGGCTTATCAGGTCGCAACTAATGAAAAACTGTTTTTT. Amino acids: CASRKAYQVATNEKLFF.

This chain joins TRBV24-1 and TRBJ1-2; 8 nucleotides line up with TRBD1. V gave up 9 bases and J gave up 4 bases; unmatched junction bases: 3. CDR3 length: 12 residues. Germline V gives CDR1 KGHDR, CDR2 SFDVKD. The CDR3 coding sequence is TGTGCCACCGTGGACAGGGCCTATGGCTACACCTTC. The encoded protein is CATVDRAYGYTF.

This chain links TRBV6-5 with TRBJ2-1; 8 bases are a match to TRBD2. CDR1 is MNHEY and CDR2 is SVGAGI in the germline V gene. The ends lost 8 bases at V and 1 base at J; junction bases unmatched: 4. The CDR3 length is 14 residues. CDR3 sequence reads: CASWSGGSYNEQFF. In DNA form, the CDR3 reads TGTGCCAGCTGGAGCGGGGGATCCTACAATGAGCAGTTCTTC.

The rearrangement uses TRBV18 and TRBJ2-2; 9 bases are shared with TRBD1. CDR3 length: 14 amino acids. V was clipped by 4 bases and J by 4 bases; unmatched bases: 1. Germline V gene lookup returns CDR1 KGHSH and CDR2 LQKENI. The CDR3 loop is CASSRTGATGELFF. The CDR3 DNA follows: TGTGCCAGCTCACGGACAGGGGCCACCGGGGAGCTGTTTTTT.

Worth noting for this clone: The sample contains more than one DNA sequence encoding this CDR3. The CDR3 coding sequence is TGTGCCAGCAGCTTGGAGGGGCGAGGAAACACTGAAGCTTTCTTT. Encoded protein: CASSLEGRGNTEAFF. The gene calls are TRBV5-4 and TRBJ1-1; perhaps TRBD1 as D (5 bases). The length of the CDR3 is 15 residues. The V and J ends lost 0 bases and 2 bases respectively, with 11 bases between them. Germline V gene sequence: CDR1 SGHNT, CDR2 YYREEE (reference sequence). The full variable domain, in which reference TRBV5-4 and TRBJ1-1 provide the parts outside the CDR3, is ETGVTQSPTHLIKTRGQQVTLRCSSQSGHNTVSWYQQALGQGPQFIFQYYREEENGRGNFPPRFSGLQFPNYSSELNVNALELDDSALYLCASSLEGRGNTEAFFGQGTRLTVV.

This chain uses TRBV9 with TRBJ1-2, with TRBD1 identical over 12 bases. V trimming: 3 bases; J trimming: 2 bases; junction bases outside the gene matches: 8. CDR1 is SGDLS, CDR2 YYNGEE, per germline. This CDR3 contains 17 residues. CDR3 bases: TGTGCCAGCAGCGCTGGGACAGGGGGCGACAAAAACTATGGCTACACCTTC. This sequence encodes CASSAGTGGDKNYGYTF.

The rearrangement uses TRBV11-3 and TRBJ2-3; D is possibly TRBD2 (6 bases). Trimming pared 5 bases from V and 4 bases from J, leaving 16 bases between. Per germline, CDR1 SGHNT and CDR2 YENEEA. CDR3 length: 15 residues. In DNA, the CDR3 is TGTGCCAGCAGCGGAACTAGCTTTCCCGCAGATACGCAGTATTTT. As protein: CASSGTSFPADTQYF.

CDR3 loop: CASGLEWRGTEAFF. CDR3 DNA sequence: TGTGCTAGTGGTTTGGAGTGGAGAGGCACTGAAGCTTTCTTT. The rearrangement joins TRBV12-5 to TRBJ1-1; D call uncertain. The CDR3 length is 14 residues. The V gene lost 1 base and the J gene lost 4 bases, with 10 bases spanning the gap. Germline V gene sequence: CDR1 LGHNT, CDR2 FRNRAP.

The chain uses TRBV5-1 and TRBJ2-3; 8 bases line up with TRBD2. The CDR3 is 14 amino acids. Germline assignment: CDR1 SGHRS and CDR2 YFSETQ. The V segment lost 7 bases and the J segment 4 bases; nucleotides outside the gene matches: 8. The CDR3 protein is CASLPGLEPDTQYF. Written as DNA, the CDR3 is TGCGCCAGCCTCCCGGGACTAGAACCAGATACGCAGTATTTT.

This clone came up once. The CDR3 sequence is CASTQGTSGNTIYF. The CDR3 DNA sequence: TGCGCCAGCACCCAGGGGACCTCTGGAAACACCATATATTTT. V and J are TRBV5-1 and TRBJ1-3, with D possibly being TRBD1 (6 bases). V shed 6 bases and J shed 0 bases, with 10 bases lying between them. CDR3 length: 14 amino acids. Germline V lookup: CDR1 SGHRS, CDR2 YFSETQ.

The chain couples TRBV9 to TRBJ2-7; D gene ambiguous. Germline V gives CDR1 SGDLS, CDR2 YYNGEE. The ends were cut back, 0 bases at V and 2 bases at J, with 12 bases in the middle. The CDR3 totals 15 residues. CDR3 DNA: TGTGCCAGCAGCGTAGGTGGTGGCAGTGCCTACGAGCAGTACTTC. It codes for CASSVGGGSAYEQYF.

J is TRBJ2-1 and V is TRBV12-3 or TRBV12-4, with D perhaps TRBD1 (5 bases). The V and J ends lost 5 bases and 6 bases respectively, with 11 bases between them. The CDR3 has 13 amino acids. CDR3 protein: CASSAQDPNEQFF. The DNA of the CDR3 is TGTGCCAGCAGTGCACAGGACCCCAATGAGCAGTTCTTC.

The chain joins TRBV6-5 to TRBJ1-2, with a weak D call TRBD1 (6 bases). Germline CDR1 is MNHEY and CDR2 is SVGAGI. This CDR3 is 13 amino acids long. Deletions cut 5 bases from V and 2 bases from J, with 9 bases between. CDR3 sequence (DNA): TGTGCCAGCAGTCTAACAGGGAACTATGGCTACACCTTC. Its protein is CASSLTGNYGYTF.

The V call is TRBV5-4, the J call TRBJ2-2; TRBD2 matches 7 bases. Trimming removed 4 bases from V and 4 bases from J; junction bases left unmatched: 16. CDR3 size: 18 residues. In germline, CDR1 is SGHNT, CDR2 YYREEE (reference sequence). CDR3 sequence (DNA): TGTGCCAGCAGCCCCGGGGGTGGCGGCGGGGGTCTCACCGGGGAGCTGTTTTTT. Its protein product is CASSPGGGGGGLTGELFF.

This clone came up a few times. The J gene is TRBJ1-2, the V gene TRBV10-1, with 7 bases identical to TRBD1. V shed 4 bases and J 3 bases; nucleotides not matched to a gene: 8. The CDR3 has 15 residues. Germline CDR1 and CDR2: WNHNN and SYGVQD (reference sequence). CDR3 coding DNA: TGCGCCAGCAGTGCTAGGGGGCGCAGGGACTATGGCTACACCTTC. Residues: CASSARGRRDYGYTF.

The CDR3 sequence is CASSKDRASYGYTF. The CDR3 DNA is TGTGCCAGCAGCAAGGACAGGGCGAGCTATGGCTACACCTTC. The chain combines TRBV6-4 with TRBJ1-2; 8 bases fit TRBD1. V was clipped by 6 bases and J by 4 bases; unmatched bases: 7. CDR3 length: 14 amino acids. CDR1 and CDR2 from the germline V gene are MRHNA and SNTAGT.

The CDR3 sequence is CAWTLLDSPLHF. The CDR3 nucleotides are TGTGCCTGGACCCTATTGGATTCACCCCTCCACTTT. The rearrangement joins TRBV30 to TRBJ1-6; D not certain. The germline CDR1 and CDR2 sequences are GTSNPN and SVGIG (reference sequence). This CDR3 contains 12 residues. V lost 4 bases and J lost 8, with 9 bases in between.

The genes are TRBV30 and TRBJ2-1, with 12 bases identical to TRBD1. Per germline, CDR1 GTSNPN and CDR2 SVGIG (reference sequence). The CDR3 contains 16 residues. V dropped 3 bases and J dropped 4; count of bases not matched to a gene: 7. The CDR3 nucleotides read TGTGCCTGGAGGCTCCGGGACAGGGGGCAATACAATGAGCAGTTCTTC. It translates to CAWRLRDRGQYNEQFF. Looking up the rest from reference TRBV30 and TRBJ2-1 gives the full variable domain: SQTIHQWPATLVQPVGSPLSLECTVEGTSNPNLYWYRQAAGRGLQLLFYSVGIGQISSEVPQNLSASRPQDRQFILSSKKLLLSDSGFYLCAWRLRDRGQYNEQFFGPGTRLTVL.

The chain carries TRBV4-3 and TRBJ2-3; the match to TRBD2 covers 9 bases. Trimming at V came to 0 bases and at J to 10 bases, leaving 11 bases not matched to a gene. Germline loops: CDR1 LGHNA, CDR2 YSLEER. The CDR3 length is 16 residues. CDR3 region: CASSQDWGPSGVAQYF. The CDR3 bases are TGCGCCAGCAGCCAAGATTGGGGTCCTAGCGGGGTTGCGCAGTATTTT.

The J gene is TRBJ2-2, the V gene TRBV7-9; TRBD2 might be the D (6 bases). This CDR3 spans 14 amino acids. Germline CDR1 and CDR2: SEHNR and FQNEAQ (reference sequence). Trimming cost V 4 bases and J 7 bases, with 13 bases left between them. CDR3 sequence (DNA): TGTGCCAGCAGCTACGTGGCGGGAAGCGGGGAGCTGTTTTTT. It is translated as CASSYVAGSGELFF.

Here the CDR3 reads CASSKQDEQFF. For the CDR3, the DNA is TGTGCCAGCAGTAAACAGGATGAGCAGTTCTTC. This chain joins TRBV27 and TRBJ2-1; possibly TRBD1 for D (5 bases). This CDR3 has 11 residues. V lost 5 bases and J lost 8, with 7 bases in between. CDR1 and CDR2 (germline): MNHEY, SMNVEV (reference sequence).